Listed here are 20 T cell receptor beta chains from one sample, sequenced in a study of cytomegalovirus exposure and HLA in healthy donors. PCR primers comprised 60 Vbeta and 13 Jbeta primers. Only in-frame clones appear in the TCRdb table, and some are missing; sequencing was by immunoSEQ multiplex PCR. The repertoire holds some 170,000 clones, over 70% seen once, with roughly 3% in the top ten. Sequenced material: PBMCs. All receptors come from a male donor in good health and CMV-seronegative.

The chain joins TRBV19 to TRBJ2-1; 10 bases map to TRBD2. CDR1 and CDR2 (germline): LNHDA, SQIVND (reference sequence). Unmatched junction bases numbered 9, after V lost 7 bases and J lost 9 bases. The CDR3 runs 14 residues. CDR3 bases: TGTGCCAGTAACTCTCAGCGGGGGGGCACTGAGCAGTTCTTC. Translating it yields CASNSQRGGTEQFF.

This chain links TRBV14 with TRBJ2-1, with a tentative D call TRBD1 (5 bases). Trimming stripped 1 base from V and 8 bases from J, with 6 bases between. Germline V gene sequence: CDR1 SGHDN, CDR2 FVKESK. This CDR3 has 12 residues. The CDR3 DNA follows: TGTGCCAGCAGCCAAGTAGGGGATGAGCAGTTCTTC. Translation: CASSQVGDEQFF.

The chain joins TRBV6-5 to TRBJ2-1; the D gene is possibly TRBD2 (5 bases). The ends were cut back, 6 bases at V and 4 bases at J, with 16 bases in the middle. The germline V gene has CDR1 MNHEY and CDR2 SVGAGI. CDR3 length: 15 residues. In DNA form, the CDR3 reads TGTGCCAGCAGGCAAACCGGACGGGGATACAATGAGCAGTTCTTC. It codes for CASRQTGRGYNEQFF.

The chain combines TRBV9 with TRBJ1-1, with 8 bases lining up with TRBD1. CDR3 length: 18 amino acids. Per the germline V gene, CDR1 is SGDLS and CDR2 is YYNGEE. V dropped 4 bases and J dropped 3; count of bases not matched to a gene: 17. The CDR3 is CASSPRNRGNRGDTEAFF. In DNA, the CDR3 is TGTGCCAGCAGCCCCCGGAACAGGGGGAACCGTGGGGACACTGAAGCTTTCTTT.

This clone was counted a few times. V usage is TRBV6-5 and J usage is TRBJ2-1; D is perhaps TRBD2 (6 bases). V lost 5 bases and J 9 bases, leaving 14 bases between the germline ends. In germline, CDR1 is MNHEY, CDR2 SVGAGI. The CDR3 totals 13 residues. CDR3 nucleotides: TGTGCCAGCAGTGCTGCGGGATTTGCTGAGCAGTTCTTC. Its translation: CASSAAGFAEQFF.

The chain combines TRBV29-1 with TRBJ1-1; D may be TRBD1 (5 bases). The CDR3 is 14 amino acids. The V and J ends lost 7 bases and 0 bases respectively, with 15 bases between them. Germline loops: CDR1 SQVTM, CDR2 ANQGSEA. This CDR3 reads CSAKRPGLNTEAFF. The CDR3 DNA follows: TGCAGCGCCAAACGTCCAGGGTTGAACACTGAAGCTTTCTTT. Looking up the rest from reference TRBV29-1 and TRBJ1-1 gives the full variable domain: SAVISQKPSRDICQRGTSLTIQCQVDSQVTMMFWYRQQPGQSLTLIATANQGSEATYESGFVIDKFPISRPNLTFSTLTVSNMSPEDSSIYLCSAKRPGLNTEAFFGQGTRLTVV.

CDR3 nucleotide sequence: TGTGCCAGCAGCCTCTGGACTAGCGGGGACTACGAGCAGTACTTC. As protein: CASSLWTSGDYEQYF. The V and J genes are TRBV5-6 and TRBJ2-7, with 12 nucleotides matching TRBD2. The CDR3 length is 15 residues. V dropped 4 bases and J dropped 3; count of bases not matched to a gene: 5. CDR1 and CDR2 (germline): SGHDT, YYEEEE.

This chain joins TRBV2 and TRBJ1-5; D uncertain. V lost 1 base to trimming and J lost 4 bases, with 11 bases between them. Germline V gene sequence: CDR1 SNHLY, CDR2 FYNNEI. The CDR3 covers 15 residues. In DNA, the CDR3 is TGTGCCAGCAGTGAAGTTAACAGTTGGAATCAGCCCCAGCATTTT. It is translated as CASSEVNSWNQPQHF.

The chain links TRBV30 to TRBJ1-5, with D perhaps TRBD1 (5 bases). Germline V CDR1 and CDR2: GTSNPN, SVGIG (reference sequence). V was pared by 0 bases and J by 5 bases, with 8 bases between. CDR3 size: 13 residues. CDR3 DNA sequence: TGTGCCTGGAGTGTACAGGCAGATCAGCCCCAGCATTTT. Protein product: CAWSVQADQPQHF.

The rearrangement uses TRBV5-4 and TRBJ2-7; 12 bases align to TRBD2. Germline-derived CDR1 and CDR2 are SGHNT and YYREEE (reference sequence). The V segment lost 3 bases and the J segment 3 bases; nucleotides outside the gene matches: 4. CDR3 length: 15 amino acids. CDR3 protein: CASSSSGLAGYEQYF. The CDR3 DNA is TGTGCCAGCAGCTCTTCGGGACTAGCGGGCTACGAGCAGTACTTC.

This clone was detected only a few times. The chain combines TRBV11-1 with TRBJ2-1, with 9 bases matching TRBD2. CDR1 and CDR2 from the germline V gene are SGHAT and FQDESV (reference sequence). The CDR3 loop spans 16 amino acids. Trimming took 8 bases from V and 4 from J; bases not matched to a gene: 12. The CDR3 DNA reads as TGTGCCAGCCAGAGTACGGGACTAGCTACATACAATGAGCAGTTCTTC. This sequence encodes CASQSTGLATYNEQFF.

This chain connects TRBV2 to TRBJ1-5; no clear D. Germline CDR1 reads SNHLY; CDR2 reads FYNNEI. Trimming took off 2 bases at V and 3 bases at J, with 8 bases between the two ends. The CDR3 runs to 14 residues. The DNA of the CDR3 is TGTGCCAGCAGTGAAATGGCAGTCAATCAGCCCCAGCATTTT. Protein: CASSEMAVNQPQHF.

This chain connects TRBV29-1 to TRBJ2-3; possible D gene TRBD1, 6 bases. The ends were cut back, 3 bases at V and 4 bases at J, with 11 bases in the middle. The CDR3 contains 13 residues. The germline gives CDR1 SQVTM, CDR2 ANQGSEA. The CDR3 coding sequence is TGCAGCGTTGATTGGGGGCTGGCAGATACGCAGTATTTT. It codes for CSVDWGLADTQYF.

V is TRBV11-2 and J is TRBJ2-1, with D perhaps TRBD2 (6 bases). The CDR3 totals 16 residues. V was cut by 4 bases and J by 4 bases, with 17 bases left in between. Germline V gene data show CDR1 as SGHAT and CDR2 as FQNNGV. CDR3 residues: CASSSDSGGVYNEQFF. The CDR3 DNA reads as TGTGCCAGCAGCTCGGATAGCGGAGGGGTATACAATGAGCAGTTCTTC.

In its sample, this clone was seen a few times. In DNA, the CDR3 is TGTGCTACAGGGGGCCTTAATCAGCCCCAGCATTTT. Its translation: CATGGLNQPQHF. The chain links TRBV28 to TRBJ1-5, with TRBD1 matching over 9 bases. CDR1 is MDHEN, CDR2 SYDVKM, per germline. The CDR3 is 12 residues long.

Comment on this clone: At one end, the junction sequence differs from germline, possibly due to a read error. This sequence joins TRBV6-1 and TRBJ1-5; D might be TRBD1 (5 bases). This CDR3 has 15 amino acids. Germline V gene lookup returns CDR1 MNHNS and CDR2 SASEGT. The DNA of the CDR3 is TGTGTCAGCTCCTCGGGACTTTTTAGCAATCAGCCCCAGCATTTT. Translated, it gives CVSSSGLFSNQPQHF.

The rearrangement links TRBV19 to TRBJ2-1, with TRBD2 identical over 10 bases. Germline V gives CDR1 LNHDA, CDR2 SQIVND (reference sequence). The V gene end was trimmed by 3 bases and the J gene end by 7 bases; junction bases not matched to a gene: 6. The CDR3 has 15 amino acids. CDR3 nucleotide sequence: TGTGCCAGTAGTATTGCTAGCGGGGGTTGGAATGAGCAGTTCTTC. It encodes CASSIASGGWNEQFF.

The CDR3 sequence is CASSPRQVSNQPQHF. CDR3 bases: TGTGCCAGCAGTCCCCGACAGGTTAGCAATCAGCCCCAGCATTTT. The rearrangement uses TRBV6-1 and TRBJ1-5, with D possibly being TRBD1 (6 bases). Germline V gene data show CDR1 as MNHNS and CDR2 as SASEGT. The V gene lost 5 bases and the J gene lost 0 bases, with 11 bases spanning the gap. There are 15 residues in the CDR3.

As DNA, the CDR3 is TGTGCAGCTTCGGACAGGGTCACAGATACGCAGTATTTT. Its translation: CAASDRVTDTQYF. The J gene is TRBJ2-3, the V gene TRBV6-5, with TRBD1 identical over 8 bases. This CDR3 has 13 amino acids. Germline CDR1 MNHEY, CDR2 SVGAGI.

The rearrangement links TRBV5-6 to TRBJ2-7; a possible D gene is TRBD1 (5 bases). Germline values: CDR1 SGHDT, CDR2 YYEEEE. V lost 3 bases and J lost 5, with 18 bases in between. There are 15 residues in the CDR3. The CDR3 DNA sequence: TGTGCCAGCAGCTCCCCAGGACAACCGGACAACGAGCAGTACTTC. As protein: CASSSPGQPDNEQYF.